These T cell receptor beta chains were read from a single sample in a study of T cell responses to AZD1222 COVID-19 vaccine. Some clones are missing from TCRdb's copy, which holds only in-frame ones; the method was immunoSEQ multiplex PCR. The data show roughly 120,000 clones, around 90% seen once. The sample here was peripheral blood, taken on day 0 of MenACWY control vaccination. The receptors come from an adult in good health. Both conserved end residues are part of each CDR3. The D gene is left open where the match is weak. The size entry is marked missing in some rows and otherwise reads once, few, many or a size class.

TRBD1 few TRBJ1-1 TRBV3-1/TRBV3-2 CASSQTPGTGSTEAFF TGTGCCAGCAGCCAAACCCCTGGGACAGGGAGTACTGAAGCTTTCTTT
NA NA TRBJ1-2 TRBV2 CASSEVYGYTF TGTGCCAGCAGTGAGGTCTATGGCTACACCTTC
NA NA TRBJ1-2 TRBV6-5 CASSQSRSHYGYTF TGTGCCAGCAGCCAAAGCCGATCCCACTATGGCTACACCTTC
NA NA TRBJ1-2 TRBV30 CAYLVGSIDNYGYTF TGTGCCTACCTAGTGGGGTCGATAGATAACTATGGCTACACCTTC
NA NA TRBJ2-5 TRBV7-9 CASSFGGPRETQYF TGTGCCAGCAGCTTTGGGGGGCCGCGGGAGACCCAGTACTTC
NA NA TRBJ1-1 TRBV11-2 CASSLDSFLAFF TGTGCCAGCAGCCTCGACAGTTTCTTAGCTTTCTTT
TRBD1 NA TRBJ1-1 TRBV5-4 CASSSGDRGYTEAFF TGTGCCAGCAGCTCCGGAGACAGGGGCTACACTGAAGCTTTCTTT
NA NA TRBJ2-3 TRBV30 CAWSLTTDTQYF TGTGCCTGGAGCCTCACCACAGATACGCAGTATTTT
TRBD1 NA TRBJ1-1 TRBV3-1/TRBV3-2 CASSLGQGSTNTEAFF TGTGCCAGCAGCCTCGGACAGGGAAGTACGAACACTGAAGCTTTCTTT
TRBD1 NA TRBJ1-1 TRBV6-6 CASSQQGPNTEAFF TGTGCCAGCAGCCAACAGGGGCCCAACACTGAAGCTTTCTTT
NA NA TRBJ2-7 TRBV4-3 CASSQGDGGWCEQYF TGCGCCAGCAGCCAAGGGGACGGGGGCTGGTGCGAGCAGTACTTC
TRBD2 NA TRBJ2-3 TRBV10-3 CAIRERGFLSDTQYF TGTGCCATCAGGGAGCGGGGGTTCTTGTCAGATACGCAGTATTTT
NA NA TRBJ2-3 TRBV6-5 CASTGLNPDTQYF TGTGCCAGCACGGGCTTGAACCCAGATACGCAGTATTTT
TRBD2 NA TRBJ2-2 TRBV19 CASSTPGGAANTGELFF TGTGCCAGTAGTACGCCGGGGGGAGCGGCGAACACCGGGGAGCTGTTTTTT
NA NA TRBJ2-1 TRBV7-9 CASSLEGREQFF TGTGCCAGCAGCTTGGAGGGGCGTGAGCAGTTCTTC
TRBD1 once TRBJ1-2 TRBV7-9 CASSLGTGGALSYGYTF TGTGCCAGCAGCTTGGGGACAGGGGGCGCCCTTAGCTATGGCTACACCTTC
NA NA TRBJ1-6 TRBV14 CASSQSLSPLHF TGTGCCAGCAGCCAATCGCTTTCACCCCTCCACTTT
NA NA TRBJ2-2 TRBV5-1 CASSQGGRGSGELFF TGCGCCAGCAGCCAGGGGGGCCGAGGGTCCGGGGAGCTGTTTTTT
TRBD1 NA TRBJ2-5 TRBV6-5 CASSRTGGRQETQYF TGTGCCAGCAGTCGGACAGGGGGCCGTCAAGAGACCCAGTACTTC
TRBD1 NA TRBJ1-2 TRBV28 CASTPTGNYGYTF TGTGCCAGCACACCGACAGGGAACTATGGCTACACCTTC
TRBD1 few TRBJ2-3 TRBV6-1 CASSEAPGTGADTQYF TGTGCCAGCAGTGAAGCCCCCGGGACAGGGGCAGATACGCAGTATTTT
TRBD1 NA TRBJ1-5 TRBV16 CASSRGTGVKDQPQHF TGTGCCAGCAGTCGAGGGACAGGGGTAAAGGATCAGCCCCAGCATTTT
TRBD1 NA TRBJ1-1 TRBV28 CASSFQDRVGTEAFF TGTGCCAGCAGTTTCCAGGACAGGGTTGGAACTGAAGCTTTCTTT
TRBD1 NA TRBJ1-5 TRBV3-1/TRBV3-2 CASSQDRGQPQHF TGTGCCAGCAGCCAAGACAGGGGGCAGCCCCAGCATTTT
NA NA TRBJ1-4 TRBV5-1 CASSLGDGGDFNEKLFF TGCGCCAGCAGCTTGGGCGACGGGGGAGACTTTAATGAAAAACTGTTTTTT